The rows below give T cell receptor beta chains drawn from one sample of a study of blood T cell repertoires in COVID-19. Repertoires were generated with immunoSEQ multiplex PCR, while TCRdb's copy carries only in-frame clones and drops some. The table shows about 150,000 clones, with over 75% occurring only once. The specimen was peripheral blood. The receptors stem from a man between 60 and 70 years old with active or convalescent COVID-19. CDR3s include the opening cysteine and the closing phenylalanine or tryptophan. A D gene is named only where the DNA matches it firmly. Clone sizes are given selectively: once, few, many, or a class where the clone is expanded.

clone size	V gene	D gene	J gene	CDR3 protein	CDR3 DNA
NA	TRBV10-2	TRBD2	TRBJ2-7	CASRGGRAYEQYF	TGCGCCAGCAGAGGCGGGAGGGCGTACGAGCAGTACTTC
once	TRBV2	TRBD1	TRBJ1-5	CASSEKGTEMYQPQHF	TGTGCCAGCAGTGAAAAAGGGACAGAGATGTATCAGCCCCAGCATTTT
once	TRBV28	TRBD2	TRBJ2-1	CASSLSQRKLAGVNYNEQFF	TGTGCCAGCAGTTTATCGCAACGAAAACTAGCGGGAGTTAACTACAATGAGCAGTTCTTC
NA	TRBV29-1	NA	TRBJ1-1	CSVRRGNTEAFF	TGCAGCGTTCGACGGGGGAACACTGAAGCTTTCTTT
once	TRBV18	NA	TRBJ1-3	CASSPQSSGNTIYF	TGTGCCAGCTCCCCACAGAGCTCTGGAAACACCATATATTTT
NA	TRBV7-3	TRBD1	TRBJ2-5	CASSRSGTEQETQYF	TGTGCCAGCAGCCGTTCCGGGACAGAGCAAGAGACCCAGTACTTC
NA	TRBV7-9	TRBD1	TRBJ1-6	CAAGTGNSPLHF	TGTGCCGCCGGGACAGGGAATTCACCCCTCCACTTT
NA	TRBV27	TRBD2	TRBJ2-2	CASRTSGRVGTGELFF	TGTGCCAGCAGGACTAGCGGGAGGGTCGGGACCGGGGAGCTGTTTTTT
NA	TRBV5-5	TRBD1	TRBJ1-4	CASSLGQGGEKLFF	TGTGCCAGCAGCTTGGGCCAGGGGGGTGAAAAACTGTTTTTT
NA	TRBV9	TRBD2	TRBJ2-7	CASSVAGAGEFYEQYF	TGTGCCAGCAGCGTAGCGGGCGCGGGAGAGTTCTACGAGCAGTACTTC
once	TRBV4-1	NA	TRBJ2-7	CASSQELAVRSYEQYF	TGCGCCAGCAGCCAAGAGTTAGCGGTACGCTCCTACGAGCAGTACTTC
NA	TRBV4-2	NA	TRBJ2-2	CASSQELLGGLFANAGELFF	TGTGCCAGCAGCCAAGAGCTACTGGGAGGACTGTTCGCTAACGCCGGGGAGCTGTTTTTT
NA	TRBV7-8	TRBD1	TRBJ2-7	CASSRDRSYEQYF	TGTGCCAGCAGCCGGGACAGGAGCTACGAGCAGTACTTC
NA	TRBV4-2	NA	TRBJ2-3	CASSQEAGLGTQYF	TGTGCCAGCAGCCAAGAGGCAGGGTTGGGTACGCAGTATTTT
NA	TRBV7-3	TRBD2	TRBJ2-1	CASSSTGGKGDNEQFF	TGTGCCAGCAGTTCCACGGGGGGGAAAGGAGACAATGAGCAGTTCTTC
NA	TRBV6-6	TRBD2	TRBJ2-7	CASSSRGGADTYEQYF	TGTGCCAGCAGTTCCCGCGGGGGAGCAGACACGTACGAGCAGTACTTC
once	TRBV12-5	TRBD1	TRBJ1-1	CASGTPTGDRTEAFF	TGTGCTAGTGGCACGCCGACAGGGGATAGGACTGAAGCTTTCTTT
few	TRBV2	TRBD1	TRBJ2-2	CASSTGAEAGELFF	TGTGCCAGCTCTACAGGGGCTGAGGCCGGGGAGCTGTTTTTT
NA	TRBV18	NA	TRBJ2-7	CASSPYVRSSYEQYF	TGTGCCAGCTCACCGTATGTAAGGAGCTCCTACGAGCAGTACTTC
NA	TRBV9	NA	TRBJ1-5	CASSVSGGQQPQHF	TGTGCCAGCAGCGTCTCCGGGGGGCAGCAGCCCCAGCATTTT
NA	TRBV7-9	NA	TRBJ1-6	CASSLLGGESGSPLHF	TGTGCCAGCAGCTTATTAGGGGGGGAGTCGGGTTCACCCCTCCACTTT
few	TRBV5-6	NA	TRBJ2-7	CASSLVRAHNEQYF	TGTGCCAGCAGCTTGGTCAGGGCTCATAACGAGCAGTACTTC
NA	TRBV28	NA	TRBJ1-2	CASSLARPYGYTF	TGTGCCAGCAGTTTAGCCAGGCCCTATGGCTACACCTTC
few	TRBV24-1	TRBD1	TRBJ2-1	CATSDPGQDFYNEQFF	TGTGCCACCAGTGACCCGGGACAGGATTTCTACAATGAGCAGTTCTTC
NA	TRBV19	TRBD1	TRBJ1-5	CASSTGQGNNQPQHF	TGTGCCAGTAGCACGGGACAGGGGAACAATCAGCCCCAGCATTTT
once	TRBV5-1	NA	TRBJ2-1	CASSLAVGVNEQFF	TGCGCCAGCAGCTTGGCCGTAGGGGTCAATGAGCAGTTCTTC
once	TRBV28	TRBD1	TRBJ2-1	CASSSQDRVGRNEQFF	TGTGCCAGCAGCTCACAAGACAGGGTCGGACGCAATGAGCAGTTCTTC
NA	TRBV24-1	TRBD1	TRBJ1-1	CATSETGTGPTEAFF	TGTGCCACCAGTGAAACCGGGACAGGTCCCACTGAAGCTTTCTTT
NA	TRBV14	TRBD1	TRBJ2-3	CASSLWDRHTQYF	TGTGCCAGCAGCCTATGGGACAGGCATACGCAGTATTTT
NA	TRBV6-5	TRBD1	TRBJ2-7	CASQQGFSYGQYF	TGTGCCAGCCAACAGGGGTTTTCTTACGGGCAGTACTTC
NA	TRBV6-4	NA	TRBJ2-5	CASSIDRGETQYF	TGTGCCAGCAGCATCGACCGGGGAGAGACCCAGTACTTC
NA	TRBV28	TRBD1	TRBJ1-5	CASSLGTGNQPQHF	TGTGCCAGCAGTCTTGGGACAGGCAATCAGCCCCAGCATTTT
NA	TRBV5-1	TRBD2	TRBJ2-3	CASSFGTSGSNTQYF	TGCGCCAGCAGCTTCGGGACTAGCGGGAGCAATACGCAGTATTTT
NA	TRBV6-5	NA	TRBJ2-7	CASSYSQGGVTYEQYF	TGTGCCAGCAGTTACTCCCAGGGGGGAGTTACCTACGAGCAGTACTTC
NA	TRBV3-1/TRBV3-2	TRBD1	TRBJ1-2	CASSQERTGGSYGYTF	TGTGCCAGCAGCCAAGAGCGGACAGGGGGCAGCTATGGCTACACCTTC
NA	TRBV7-2	TRBD1	TRBJ1-6	CASSPNWTGVSPLHF	TGTGCCAGCAGCCCAAATTGGACAGGGGTTTCACCCCTCCACTTT
NA	TRBV12-3/TRBV12-4	NA	TRBJ1-2	CASSSGSVYGYTF	TGTGCCAGTTCTTCAGGGTCCGTATATGGCTACACCTTC
NA	TRBV7-8	TRBD2	TRBJ2-5	CATRGTSGFQETQYF	TGTGCCACCCGCGGGACTAGCGGGTTCCAAGAGACCCAGTACTTC
NA	TRBV18	TRBD2	TRBJ2-1	CASSPQQREGLPGNEQFF	TGTGCCAGCTCACCACAGCAGCGGGAGGGCCTTCCGGGGAATGAGCAGTTCTTC
NA	TRBV27	TRBD1	TRBJ2-7	CASSSYGQGFYEQYF	TGTGCCAGCAGTTCCTACGGACAGGGGTTTTACGAGCAGTACTTC
NA	TRBV30	NA	TRBJ1-4	CAWSQGITNEKLFF	TGTGCCTGGAGTCAGGGGATAACTAATGAAAAACTGTTTTTT
NA	TRBV7-2	NA	TRBJ1-2	CASSSGRGDYGYTF	TGTGCCAGCAGCTCGGGTCGGGGGGACTATGGCTACACCTTC
NA	TRBV7-9	TRBD1	TRBJ1-5	CASSRTGDQPQHF	TGTGCCAGCAGCCGGACAGGAGATCAGCCCCAGCATTTT
NA	TRBV5-6	TRBD2	TRBJ2-1	CASSLTIASGSYNEQFF	TGTGCCAGCAGCTTGACCATCGCTAGCGGCTCCTACAATGAGCAGTTCTTC
NA	TRBV5-4	NA	TRBJ2-3	CASSPQNPSTDTQYF	TGTGCCAGCAGCCCCCAGAACCCTAGCACAGATACGCAGTATTTT
once	TRBV6-5	NA	TRBJ1-3	CASRATTGSGNTIYF	TGTGCCAGCAGAGCAACCACAGGGTCTGGAAACACCATATATTTT
NA	TRBV15	NA	TRBJ2-7	CATSRGGVKSYEQYF	TGTGCCACCAGCAGAGGAGGAGTGAAGTCCTACGAGCAGTACTTC
once	TRBV6-2/TRBV6-3	NA	TRBJ2-4	CASSYEIESLQNIQYF	TGTGCCAGCAGTTACGAAATAGAGAGTCTTCAAAACATTCAGTACTTC
NA	TRBV19	NA	TRBJ1-4	CASSMRARQEKLFF	TGTGCCAGTAGTATGAGGGCCCGCCAGGAAAAACTGTTTTTT
NA	TRBV4-3	NA	TRBJ2-1	CASSQLLARDEQFF	TGCGCCAGCAGCCAACTTCTAGCTCGCGATGAGCAGTTCTTC
NA	TRBV14	TRBD1	TRBJ2-7	CASSQFGQGAYEQYF	TGTGCCAGCAGCCAATTTGGACAGGGGGCCTACGAGCAGTACTTC
NA	TRBV6-5	NA	TRBJ2-7	CASTEGQKDEQYF	TGTGCCAGCACGGAGGGGCAGAAAGACGAGCAGTACTTC
few	TRBV28	NA	TRBJ2-7	CASSLYGMAGTYEQYF	TGTGCCAGCAGTTTATATGGGATGGCCGGGACCTACGAGCAGTACTTC
NA	TRBV5-1	TRBD2	TRBJ2-7	CASSPPATSDIYEQYF	TGCGCCAGCAGCCCCCCGGCGACTAGCGACATCTACGAGCAGTACTTC
NA	TRBV27	TRBD1	TRBJ1-5	CASSFGQGNQPQHF	TGTGCCAGCAGTTTCGGACAGGGAAATCAGCCCCAGCATTTT
NA	TRBV6-2/TRBV6-3	NA	TRBJ2-7	CASSSRGVGLSYEQYF	TGTGCCAGCAGTTCCAGGGGGGTAGGCCTCTCCTACGAGCAGTACTTC